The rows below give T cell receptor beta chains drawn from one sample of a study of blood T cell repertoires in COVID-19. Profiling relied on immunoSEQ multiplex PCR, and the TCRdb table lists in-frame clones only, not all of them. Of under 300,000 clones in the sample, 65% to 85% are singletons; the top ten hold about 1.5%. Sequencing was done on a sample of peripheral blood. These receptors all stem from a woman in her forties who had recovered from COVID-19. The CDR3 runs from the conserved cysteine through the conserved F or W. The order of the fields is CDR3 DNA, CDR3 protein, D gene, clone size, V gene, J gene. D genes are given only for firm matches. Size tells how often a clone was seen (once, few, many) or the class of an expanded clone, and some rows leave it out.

DNA: TGTGCCAGCAGTCCACAGACAGGGGCGCTCACAGATACGCAGTATTTT
CDR3: CASSPQTGALTDTQYF
D: TRBD1
size: NA
V: TRBV28
J: TRBJ2-3

DNA: TGCGCCAGCAGCTTGATTTCAGCGAACACCGGGGAGCTGTTTTTT
CDR3: CASSLISANTGELFF
D: NA
size: NA
V: TRBV5-1
J: TRBJ2-2

DNA: TGTGCCAGCAGCAGACGCGGTATTACCTACGAGCAGTACTTC
CDR3: CASSRRGITYEQYF
D: NA
size: NA
V: TRBV11-2
J: TRBJ2-7

DNA: TGTGCCAGCAGCTTAAGGTCCGGGACAGGGGGCGCGGAGACCCAGTACTTC
CDR3: CASSLRSGTGGAETQYF
D: TRBD1
size: few
V: TRBV11-3
J: TRBJ2-5

DNA: TGTGCCAGCACCCAACAGGCAGGGGGGCAAGAGTACTTC
CDR3: CASTQQAGGQEYF
D: NA
size: NA
V: TRBV6-5
J: TRBJ2-7

DNA: TGCGCCAGCAGGGGGGACAGTAATACGAATCAGCCTCAGCATTTT
CDR3: CASRGDSNTNQPQHF
D: TRBD1
size: NA
V: TRBV10-1
J: TRBJ1-5

DNA: TGTGCCAGCAGTGAAGCCGGTGACAGCGCCATCCAGTTCTTC
CDR3: CASSEAGDSAIQFF
D: NA
size: NA
V: TRBV6-1
J: TRBJ2-1

DNA: TGTGCCAGCAGCTCCTACAGGGGGCAGGCAGATACGCAGTATTTT
CDR3: CASSSYRGQADTQYF
D: TRBD1
size: NA
V: TRBV11-2
J: TRBJ2-3

DNA: TGTGCCAGCAGTAAATCGACTAGTAGTCCCTACGAGCAGTACTTC
CDR3: CASSKSTSSPYEQYF
D: NA
size: NA
V: TRBV6-5
J: TRBJ2-7

DNA: TGTGCCAGCAGCTTGGGTATCTCTGGAAACACCATATATTTT
CDR3: CASSLGISGNTIYF
D: NA
size: NA
V: TRBV5-6
J: TRBJ1-3

DNA: TGTGCCTGGAGTTCCTTGGGCAGGGGGCATGATGAAAAACTGTTTTTT
CDR3: CAWSSLGRGHDEKLFF
D: TRBD1
size: NA
V: TRBV30
J: TRBJ1-4

DNA: TGTGCCAGCAGCCTGTTTCTTAACACTGAAGCTTTCTTT
CDR3: CASSLFLNTEAFF
D: NA
size: few
V: TRBV27
J: TRBJ1-1

DNA: TGTGCCAGCAGGACAGGGGGCGCAGGACAGCCCCAGCATTTT
CDR3: CASRTGGAGQPQHF
D: TRBD1
size: NA
V: TRBV6-1
J: TRBJ1-5

DNA: TGTGCCTGGAAAAAACAGGGGGCAAGCACTGAAGCTTTCTTT
CDR3: CAWKKQGASTEAFF
D: TRBD1
size: few
V: TRBV30
J: TRBJ1-1

DNA: TGTGCCAGCAGCTCCGGGACAGGGGCTGTCCAAAAGGACTTC
CDR3: CASSSGTGAVQKDF
D: TRBD1
size: few
V: TRBV28
J: TRBJ2-5

DNA: TGTGCCAGCGGACAGCGTCCGGGGACTAATGAAAAACTGTTTTTT
CDR3: CASGQRPGTNEKLFF
D: NA
size: NA
V: TRBV6-5
J: TRBJ1-4

DNA: TGCGCCAGCAGTGAGGGCAGGGATGCAACCTACGAGCAGTACTTC
CDR3: CASSEGRDATYEQYF
D: NA
size: NA
V: TRBV10-1
J: TRBJ2-7

DNA: TGTGCCAGCAGTTATCAATCCACTGAAGCTTTCTTT
CDR3: CASSYQSTEAFF
D: NA
size: NA
V: TRBV28
J: TRBJ1-1

DNA: TGTGCCAGTAGTATCCTCGGGGTTAACGATGGCTACACCTTC
CDR3: CASSILGVNDGYTF
D: NA
size: once
V: TRBV19
J: TRBJ1-2

DNA: TGTGCCAGCTCACCATCCCTACTAGCGGGGGGTCACAATGAGCAGTTCTTC
CDR3: CASSPSLLAGGHNEQFF
D: TRBD2
size: NA
V: TRBV18
J: TRBJ2-1

DNA: TGTGCCAGCAGCCCGGGACAGAGCATCTACGAGCAGTACTTC
CDR3: CASSPGQSIYEQYF
D: TRBD1
size: NA
V: TRBV7-9
J: TRBJ2-7

DNA: TGTGCCACCAGCAGAGATGTGGCGGGGGGGCCTGAGCAGTTCTTC
CDR3: CATSRDVAGGPEQFF
D: TRBD2
size: NA
V: TRBV15
J: TRBJ2-1

DNA: TGTGCCAGCAAGTCCCCAAGCGGGGGGGACCCTTCACGCTCCTACAATGAGCAGTTCTTC
CDR3: CASKSPSGGDPSRSYNEQFF
D: TRBD2
size: NA
V: TRBV2
J: TRBJ2-1

DNA: TGTGCCAGCAGGCAAGGGACAGGAAGAAACACTGAAGCTTTCTTT
CDR3: CASRQGTGRNTEAFF
D: TRBD1
size: NA
V: TRBV6-6
J: TRBJ1-1

DNA: TGTGCCAGTAGTGGAACCGGGACAGGGGTCGGAAACACCATATATTTT
CDR3: CASSGTGTGVGNTIYF
D: TRBD1
size: NA
V: TRBV19
J: TRBJ1-3

DNA: TGTGCCAGCAGCCGCTTGGGTGGGGGGAACTATGGCTACACCTTC
CDR3: CASSRLGGGNYGYTF
D: NA
size: NA
V: TRBV3-1/TRBV3-2
J: TRBJ1-2

DNA: TGTGCCAGCAGCGTGACTGCAACTAATGAAAAACTGTTTTTT
CDR3: CASSVTATNEKLFF
D: NA
size: many
V: TRBV9
J: TRBJ1-4

DNA: TGTGCCAGCAGTTTCTCAGCGGGGTGGGAGACCCAGTACTTC
CDR3: CASSFSAGWETQYF
D: TRBD2
size: NA
V: TRBV27
J: TRBJ2-5

DNA: TGTGCCAGCAGCCAAGTCGGCAGGGCGGGGGAGACCCAGTACTTC
CDR3: CASSQVGRAGETQYF
D: NA
size: NA
V: TRBV3-1/TRBV3-2
J: TRBJ2-5

DNA: TGTGCCAGCAGCCGACAGGGGGCGAGGTCCGGGGAGCTGTTTTTT
CDR3: CASSRQGARSGELFF
D: TRBD1
size: NA
V: TRBV7-9
J: TRBJ2-2

DNA: TGTGCCATCAGTGAGTCGACGGGAATCCAAGAGACCCAGTACTTC
CDR3: CAISESTGIQETQYF
D: NA
size: NA
V: TRBV10-3
J: TRBJ2-5

DNA: TGTGCCATCAGTGAGGGGCCTCCAGGGATTGGTTCACCCCTCCACTTT
CDR3: CAISEGPPGIGSPLHF
D: NA
size: NA
V: TRBV10-3
J: TRBJ1-6

DNA: TGTGCCAGCAGCCAAGATTCGGGGGGTGACTATGGCTACACCTTC
CDR3: CASSQDSGGDYGYTF
D: NA
size: NA
V: TRBV4-2
J: TRBJ1-2

DNA: TGCAGCGTTATCGGGGAGGCTGGGGCCAACGTCCTGACTTTC
CDR3: CSVIGEAGANVLTF
D: NA
size: NA
V: TRBV29-1
J: TRBJ2-6

DNA: TGTGCCAGCAGCTCGGAGGGGACAGGGGGGAGAGCAGATACGCAGTATTTT
CDR3: CASSSEGTGGRADTQYF
D: TRBD1
size: NA
V: TRBV7-2
J: TRBJ2-3

DNA: TGTGCCAGTAGTATAAAGCGGGGGCAGCCCTACGAGCAGTACTTC
CDR3: CASSIKRGQPYEQYF
D: TRBD2
size: NA
V: TRBV19
J: TRBJ2-7

DNA: TGTGCCAGCGTAAGTCCCTCTAGCGGGGGCACAGATACGCAGTATTTT
CDR3: CASVSPSSGGTDTQYF
D: TRBD2
size: NA
V: TRBV27
J: TRBJ2-3

DNA: TGTGCCAGCAGTGCCTCCGAGAACCTCGACGGGGAGCAGTTCTTC
CDR3: CASSASENLDGEQFF
D: NA
size: NA
V: TRBV6-6
J: TRBJ2-1

DNA: TGTGCCAGCAGTCCCCAACTTAATGAAAAACTGTTTTTT
CDR3: CASSPQLNEKLFF
D: NA
size: NA
V: TRBV28
J: TRBJ1-4

DNA: TGTGCCAGCTCATCCTCCGGGACGGAGGGCGGCTACACCTTC
CDR3: CASSSSGTEGGYTF
D: NA
size: NA
V: TRBV18
J: TRBJ1-2

DNA: TGTGCCAGCAGTGGCCGCGGGGGTTTGGGCTACGAGCAGTACTTC
CDR3: CASSGRGGLGYEQYF
D: TRBD2
size: few
V: TRBV11-3
J: TRBJ2-7

DNA: TGTGCCAGCAGCCCCGGGGGAGCGGGGGGCAGGAATGAGCAGTTCTTC
CDR3: CASSPGGAGGRNEQFF
D: TRBD2
size: NA
V: TRBV6-6
J: TRBJ2-1

DNA: TGTGCCAGCCCTTCACCCAGGTTAGGAGAAAAACTGTTTTTT
CDR3: CASPSPRLGEKLFF
D: NA
size: NA
V: TRBV13
J: TRBJ1-4

DNA: TGTGCCAGCAGTTACGGGGGGGCTGACACCATATATTTT
CDR3: CASSYGGADTIYF
D: NA
size: NA
V: TRBV6-5
J: TRBJ1-3

DNA: TGTGCCAGCAGCACCCCAGGGTTACGAGAGACCCAGTACTTC
CDR3: CASSTPGLRETQYF
D: NA
size: NA
V: TRBV3-1/TRBV3-2
J: TRBJ2-5

DNA: TGTGCCAGCAGGCCCGGACACCACATTCATTCTGGGGCCAACGTCCTGACTTTC
CDR3: CASRPGHHIHSGANVLTF
D: NA
size: NA
V: TRBV27
J: TRBJ2-6

DNA: TGTGCCAGCAGTTTAGCGACAGCTTCGAACACCGGGGAGCTGTTTTTT
CDR3: CASSLATASNTGELFF
D: NA
size: NA
V: TRBV28
J: TRBJ2-2

DNA: TGTGCCAGCAGTTCACACAGGGTTGGCTACACCTTC
CDR3: CASSSHRVGYTF
D: NA
size: NA
V: TRBV28
J: TRBJ1-2

DNA: TGTGCCAGCAGGGGGCAGGGGAACTATGGCTACACCTTC
CDR3: CASRGQGNYGYTF
D: NA
size: NA
V: TRBV5-6
J: TRBJ1-2